Following are 29 T cell receptor beta chains from one sample sequenced in a study of OX40 agonist ivuxolimab in advanced cancers. Profiled with immunoSEQ multiplex PCR; TCRdb holds only in-frame clones, not every one. This table holds 45,000 to 55,000 clones, over 80% found once. The sample in question was CD4+ or CD8+ T cells sorted from blood, obtained in a trial of the OX40 agonist ivuxolimab. These receptors came from an adult with an advanced solid tumor such as melanoma, head and neck, liver or kidney cancer.

This clone was observed a single time. The chain employs TRBV30 and TRBJ1-1; possibly TRBD1 for D (5 bases). CDR3 size: 15 residues. Germline V CDR1 and CDR2: GTSNPN, SVGIG (reference sequence). Trimming cost V 7 bases and J 0 bases, with 18 bases left between them. The CDR3: CASTRPGGMNTEAFF. The CDR3 DNA reads TGTGCCTCGACGAGGCCTGGGGGAATGAACACTGAAGCTTTCTTT.

The sample holds one count of this clone. V usage is TRBV7-2 and J usage is TRBJ2-5, with 8 bases identical to TRBD2. Per germline, CDR1 SGHTA and CDR2 FQGNSA. The CDR3 contains 15 residues. With V trimmed by 1 base and J by 0 bases, 1 base remained unmatched. The CDR3 here is CASSLVAGNQETQYF. The CDR3 DNA reads as TGTGCCAGCAGCTTAGTAGCGGGGAACCAAGAGACCCAGTACTTC.

V usage is TRBV7-2 and J usage is TRBJ2-1; 9 bases match TRBD1. The CDR3 is 15 amino acids. J gave up 7 bases and V 0 bases, and 4 bases lay outside the gene matches. CDR1 is SGHTA and CDR2 is FQGNSA in the germline V gene. CDR3 nucleotides: TGTGCCAGCAGCTTAGCAGGGACAGGGAGGAATGAGCAGTTCTTC. Amino acid sequence: CASSLAGTGRNEQFF.

The J gene is TRBJ1-4, the V gene TRBV9; tentatively, D is TRBD1 (5 bases). Germline V gene lookup returns CDR1 SGDLS and CDR2 YYNGEE. V lost 6 bases to trimming and J lost 2 bases, with 14 bases between them. The CDR3 is 15 residues long. DNA for the CDR3: TGTGCCAGCAACGCCATCGGGGGGACTAATGAAAAACTGTTTTTT. This gives the protein CASNAIGGTNEKLFF.

The chain combines TRBV11-3 with TRBJ2-3, with TRBD2 identical over 13 bases. Germline V gene sequence: CDR1 SGHNT, CDR2 YENEEA. Germline trimming cut 4 bases from V and 4 bases from J; bases unmatched to any gene: 5. The CDR3 spans 16 residues. The chain's CDR3 is CASSSGLAGLADTQYF. The CDR3 DNA sequence: TGTGCCAGCAGCTCGGGACTAGCGGGGCTGGCAGATACGCAGTATTTT.

This sequence joins TRBV18 and TRBJ1-5; TRBD1 matches 7 bases. The CDR3 is 17 residues long. In germline, CDR1 is KGHSH, CDR2 LQKENI. V lost 2 bases and J lost 7; bases outside the gene matches: 14. CDR3 sequence (DNA): TGTGCCAGCTCACCAGGGGGCAGGGGGACTTTAAAACAGCCCCAGCATTTT. The encoded protein is CASSPGGRGTLKQPQHF.

The gene calls are TRBV6-5 and TRBJ1-6, with unresolved D. The CDR3 has 14 amino acids. From germline, CDR1 is MNHEY and CDR2 SVGAGI. Between the trimmed V and J ends, which lost 7 bases and 8 bases, there was a span of 15 bases. The CDR3 is CASNIGSDHSPLHF. In DNA, the CDR3 is TGTGCCAGCAATATTGGGTCGGACCATTCACCCCTCCACTTT.

The sample holds a few counts of this clone. The genes are TRBV4-3 and TRBJ2-1; D ambiguous. Between the trimmed V and J ends, which lost 4 bases and 4 bases, there was a span of 14 bases. The CDR3 has 15 amino acids. CDR1 and CDR2 from the germline V gene are LGHNA and YSLEER. The CDR3 bases are TGCGCCAGCAGCCTTAGTAACGGGCCGTACAATGAGCAGTTCTTC. This encodes CASSLSNGPYNEQFF.

This clone showed up just once. V is TRBV19 and J is TRBJ2-2; D ambiguous. The CDR3 spans 16 residues. Trimming shortened V by 1 base and J by 0 bases, and 9 bases separated the two germline ends. The germline V gene has CDR1 LNHDA and CDR2 SQIVND (reference sequence). CDR3 sequence: CASSIGDPANTGELFF. CDR3 DNA: TGTGCCAGTAGTATAGGGGATCCTGCGAACACCGGGGAGCTGTTTTTT.

This clone occurred once. Different DNA sequences within this sample yield the same CDR3. V and J are TRBV15 and TRBJ1-5, with D unresolved. The CDR3 has 16 amino acids. V gave up 2 bases and J gave up 0 bases, with 11 bases separating them. Germline CDR1 reads LNHNV; CDR2 reads YYDKDF (reference sequence). This CDR3 is CATSRRVGYSNQPQHF. DNA of the CDR3: TGTGCCACCAGCAGACGTGTTGGGTATAGCAATCAGCCCCAGCATTTT.

The chain employs TRBV6-1 and TRBJ1-1, with unresolved D. V was cut by 7 bases and J by 2 bases, with 5 bases left in between. The CDR3 runs to 11 residues. The germline V gene encodes CDR1 MNHNS and CDR2 SASEGT. CDR3: CASIGNTEAFF. DNA of the CDR3: TGTGCCAGCATCGGAAACACTGAAGCTTTCTTT.

This sequence joins TRBV7-9 and TRBJ2-5; D is perhaps TRBD1 (6 bases). The CDR3 totals 15 residues. V was pared by 6 bases and J by 2 bases, with 16 bases between. Germline CDR1 reads SEHNR; CDR2 reads FQNEAQ (reference sequence). The CDR3 nucleotides are TGTGCCAGCAGGGCATGGACAGATAGACAAGAGACCCAGTACTTC. Protein: CASRAWTDRQETQYF.

V and J are TRBV10-3 and TRBJ1-1; 9 bases map to TRBD1. Germline CDR1 reads ENHRY; CDR2 reads SYGVKD. This CDR3 comprises 14 residues. Trimming removed 0 bases from V and 10 bases from J; junction bases left unmatched: 6. The CDR3 region has the DNA TGTGCCATCAGTGAGTCGAAACAGGGGGCAGGAGCTTTCTTT. Amino acid sequence: CAISESKQGAGAFF.

J is TRBJ1-2 and V is TRBV23-1; tentatively, D is TRBD1 (5 bases). TRBV23-1 is assigned to the ORF class and has an uncertain function. The CDR3 runs to 8 residues. Between the trimmed V and J ends, which lost 7 bases and 14 bases, there was a span of 8 bases. The CDR3 sequence is CASTKGTF. The CDR3 DNA reads as TGCGCCAGCACGAAGGGGACCTTC.

This clone was found a few times. The V and J genes are TRBV6-6 and TRBJ2-2; TRBD1 matches at 10 bases. The CDR3 runs to 15 residues. From germline, CDR1 is MNHNY and CDR2 SVGAGI (reference sequence). The V gene end was trimmed by 2 bases and the J gene end by 4 bases; junction bases not matched to a gene: 1. The CDR3: CASSYGTGVTGELFF. In DNA form, the CDR3 reads TGTGCCAGCAGTTACGGGACAGGGGTCACCGGGGAGCTGTTTTTT.

The chain couples TRBV7-9 to TRBJ1-2; TRBD1 matches at 9 bases. Germline V gene sequence: CDR1 SEHNR, CDR2 FQNEAQ (reference sequence). Trimming removed 2 bases from V and 4 bases from J; junction bases left unmatched: 5. The length of the CDR3 is 15 residues. The CDR3 bases are TGTGCCAGCAGCTTAAACAGGGGGCCGGGCTATGGCTACACCTTC. It encodes CASSLNRGPGYGYTF. Complete variable domain (other parts from reference TRBV7-9 and TRBJ1-2): DTGVSQNPRHKITKRGQNVTFRCDPISEHNRLYWYRQTLGQGPEFLTYFQNEAQLEKSRLLSDRFSAERPKGSFSTLEIQRTEQGDSAMYLCASSLNRGPGYGYTFGSGTRLTVV.

The chain carries TRBV7-9 and TRBJ1-4, with D possibly matching TRBD1 (6 bases). The CDR3 covers 14 residues. Trimming pared 0 bases from V and 6 bases from J, leaving 8 bases between. The V gene's germline CDR1 is SEHNR and CDR2 FQNEAQ (reference sequence). The CDR3 DNA sequence: TGTGCCAGCAGCTTAGCACAGGGAGATGAAAAACTGTTTTTT. Protein sequence: CASSLAQGDEKLFF.

This clone has just one count. V is TRBV29-1 and J is TRBJ2-7, with 8 positions matching TRBD1. Germline-derived CDR1 and CDR2 are SQVTM and ANQGSEA. J gave up 7 bases and V 6 bases, and 14 bases lay outside the gene matches. This CDR3 is 14 amino acids long. The chain's CDR3 is CSVLNPGQAQEQYF. CDR3 nucleotides: TGCAGCGTCCTCAATCCGGGACAGGCTCAGGAGCAGTACTTC.

The rearrangement links TRBV7-2 to TRBJ1-2; D is uncertain. V lost 3 bases and J 7 bases, leaving 12 bases between the germline ends. Germline values: CDR1 SGHTA, CDR2 FQGNSA. The CDR3 is made up of 13 amino acids. The CDR3 DNA follows: TGTGCCAGCAGCTTCGGCGACCGGGGTGGCTACACCTTC. Translation: CASSFGDRGGYTF.

This chain uses TRBV28 with TRBJ1-5; D unclear. This CDR3 is built from 14 residues. V was cut by 3 bases and J by 6 bases, with 12 bases left in between. In germline, CDR1 is MDHEN, CDR2 SYDVKM. CDR3 sequence (DNA): TGTGCCAGCAGTTTTGTGGGTATCTTTCAGCCCCAGCATTTT. This encodes CASSFVGIFQPQHF.

The chain couples TRBV7-2 to TRBJ2-3; 8 bases are shared with TRBD1. This CDR3 region has 16 residues. V dropped 2 bases and J dropped 0; count of bases not matched to a gene: 4. Germline CDR1 SGHTA, CDR2 FQGNSA. DNA for the CDR3: TGTGCCAGCAGCTTACGGCGGACAGGGAGCACAGATACGCAGTATTTT. Translation gives CASSLRRTGSTDTQYF.

The chain carries TRBV4-2 and TRBJ2-1; 8 bases line up with TRBD2. The CDR3 extends over 14 amino acids. V dropped 1 base and J dropped 8; count of bases not matched to a gene: 4. Looked up from germline, CDR1 is LGHNA and CDR2 is YNFKEQ. CDR3 sequence reads: CASSQGRGGDEQFF. The CDR3 DNA reads TGTGCCAGCAGCCAAGGTCGGGGGGGTGATGAGCAGTTCTTC.

The chain has TRBV6-5 and TRBJ1-2; 8 positions agree with TRBD1. Trimming at V came to 5 bases and at J to 8 bases, leaving 7 bases not matched to a gene. The CDR3 runs 13 residues. The germline CDR1 and CDR2 sequences are MNHEY and SVGAGI. In DNA form, the CDR3 reads TGTGCCAGCAGTCAGGACAGGGAAAGGGGCTACACCTTC. Translating it yields CASSQDRERGYTF.

The rearrangement joins TRBV4-2 to TRBJ2-7; D perhaps matches TRBD2 (6 bases). CDR1 and CDR2 from the germline V gene are LGHNA and YNFKEQ. Trimming left V 1 base short and J 1 base short, with 20 bases between. CDR3 length equals 18 residues. Here the CDR3 reads CASSQVSYLADSSYEQYF. In DNA, the CDR3 is TGTGCCAGCAGCCAAGTATCGTATTTAGCGGATTCTTCCTACGAGCAGTACTTC.

The chain couples TRBV5-6 to TRBJ2-3; 11 bases are shared with TRBD2. The J segment lost 2 bases and the V segment lost 5 bases, leaving 7 bases of the junction unmatched. The CDR3 contains 16 residues. Germline CDR1 is SGHDT and CDR2 is YYEEEE. The CDR3 sequence is CASRPGLAAITDTQYF. DNA of the CDR3: TGTGCCAGCAGACCGGGACTAGCGGCGATCACAGATACGCAGTATTTT.

The J gene is TRBJ1-5, the V gene TRBV5-1; a possible D gene is TRBD1 (5 bases). The V and J ends lost 2 bases and 3 bases respectively, with 9 bases between them. Germline V gene sequence: CDR1 SGHRS, CDR2 YFSETQ. This CDR3 is 14 amino acids long. DNA for the CDR3: TGCGCCAGCAGCTTAGGGGATGTCAATCAGCCCCAGCATTTT. Protein: CASSLGDVNQPQHF.

This chain joins TRBV2 and TRBJ2-5, with D unclear. The germline V gene encodes CDR1 SNHLY and CDR2 FYNNEI. Trimming took off 8 bases at V and 4 bases at J, with 14 bases between the two ends. The CDR3 extends over 13 amino acids. The CDR3 reads CASRRALGETQYF. CDR3 nucleotides: TGTGCCAGCCGTCGGGCCCTAGGAGAGACCCAGTACTTC. Filled out from reference TRBV2 and TRBJ2-5, the complete variable domain reads EPEVTQTPSHQVTQMGQEVILRCVPISNHLYFYWYRQILGQKVEFLVSFYNNEISEKSEIFDDQFSVERPDGSNFTLKIRSTKLEDSAMYFCASRRALGETQYFGPGTRLLVL.

This clone was picked up one time. The chain employs TRBV5-4 and TRBJ2-2; D might be TRBD1 (6 bases). The CDR3 consists of 15 residues. Trimming shortened V by 0 bases and J by 7 bases, and 13 bases separated the two germline ends. From germline, CDR1 is SGHNT and CDR2 YYREEE (reference sequence). CDR3 sequence (DNA): TGTGCCAGCAGCTTGGCCCGTCAGGGGAACGGGGAGCTGTTTTTT. It encodes CASSLARQGNGELFF.

This clone has only one observation. The gene calls are TRBV7-2 and TRBJ1-5; D unresolved. The CDR3 contains 15 residues. CDR1 and CDR2 (germline): SGHTA, FQGNSA. V was shortened by 1 base and J by 7 bases, with 14 bases between the two germline ends. The CDR3 DNA reads as TGTGCCAGCAGCTTAGGCCTGGGAATAAGACAGCCCCAGCATTTT. This encodes CASSLGLGIRQPQHF.